The 26 T cell receptor beta chains in this list originate from one sample, sequenced in a study of lymphopenia after photon versus proton radiotherapy. Here immunoSEQ multiplex PCR was the method, and the copy in TCRdb shows in-frame clones only, minus some. Of 7,000 to 8,500 clones in the sample, about 92% were seen once. This sample comprised peripheral blood, obtained from a patient treated with photon-based radiotherapy. The receptors were sampled from a woman aged 45-59 years with cholangiocarcinoma.

This chain links TRBV5-6 with TRBJ2-7; TRBD1 aligns across 7 bases. Trimming took 6 bases from V and 3 from J; bases not matched to a gene: 12. Germline V lookup: CDR1 SGHDT, CDR2 YYEEEE. CDR3 length equals 15 residues. The CDR3 loop is CASTPAPGTVYEQYF. CDR3 bases: TGTGCCAGCACGCCGGCGCCCGGGACAGTCTACGAGCAGTACTTC.

The V gene is TRBV6-5, the J gene TRBJ1-6; D possibly corresponds to TRBD1 (5 bases). This CDR3 has 15 residues. V was pared by 0 bases and J by 9 bases, with 12 bases between. The germline gives CDR1 MNHEY, CDR2 SVGAGI. The CDR3 here is CASSYSAGFTSPLHF. Written as DNA, the CDR3 is TGTGCCAGCAGTTACTCAGCAGGGTTCACTTCACCCCTCCACTTT.

This clone was observed a few times. The CDR3 DNA is TGTGCCGGATCGTCCGGGAGCGGGGGGGTTGATACGCAGTATTTT. Translated, it gives CAGSSGSGGVDTQYF. The rearrangement uses TRBV6-1 and TRBJ2-3, with 10 bases lining up with TRBD2. Germline V gene sequence: CDR1 MNHNS, CDR2 SASEGT. V lost 11 bases to trimming and J lost 6 bases; unmatched junction nucleotides: 14. The CDR3 spans 15 residues.

The genes are TRBV7-6 and TRBJ1-3; possible D gene TRBD1, 5 bases. V was clipped by 5 bases and J by 9 bases, with 17 bases between them. The germline CDR1 and CDR2 sequences are SGHVS and FNYEAQ. The CDR3 is made up of 14 amino acids. The CDR3, as DNA: TGTGCCAGCAGCCCCGGGACCTTGGAAAGCACCATATATTTT. Amino acid sequence: CASSPGTLESTIYF.

This chain joins TRBV11-3 and TRBJ1-1; D call uncertain. The CDR3 is made up of 14 amino acids. Looked up from germline, CDR1 is SGHNT and CDR2 is YENEEA. V was cut by 0 bases and J by 4 bases, with 9 bases left in between. The CDR3 sequence is CASSLDPASTEAFF. The CDR3 coding sequence is TGTGCCAGCAGCTTAGATCCGGCAAGCACTGAAGCTTTCTTT.

This chain uses TRBV19 with TRBJ2-1; 15 positions match TRBD2. CDR3 length: 18 amino acids. Trimming removed 3 bases from V and 9 bases from J; junction bases left unmatched: 12. Germline CDR1 reads LNHDA; CDR2 reads SQIVND (reference sequence). In DNA form, the CDR3 reads TGTGCCAGTAGTATCCAAACCGGGACTAGCGGGGGGAGGGGTGAGCAGTTCTTC. This gives the protein CASSIQTGTSGGRGEQFF.

The chain uses TRBV6-5 and TRBJ2-1; D uncertain. The CDR3 has 14 amino acids. The ends were cut back, 3 bases at V and 7 bases at J, with 13 bases in the middle. Per germline, CDR1 MNHEY and CDR2 SVGAGI. The CDR3 coding sequence is TGTGCCAGCAGTTATACGGGCCCGTGGAATGAGCAGTTCTTC. Protein sequence: CASSYTGPWNEQFF.

V is TRBV30 and J is TRBJ1-1; D is unclear. V was cut by 5 bases and J by 1 base, with 11 bases left in between. Germline V gene data show CDR1 as GTSNPN and CDR2 as SVGIG (reference sequence). The CDR3 extends over 13 amino acids. CDR3 sequence reads: CAWDRGANTEAFF. The CDR3 bases are TGTGCCTGGGACCGGGGAGCGAACACTGAAGCTTTCTTT. The full variable domain, in which reference TRBV30 and TRBJ1-1 provide the parts outside the CDR3, is SQTIHQWPATLVQPVGSPLSLECTVEGTSNPNLYWYRQAAGRGLQLLFYSVGIGQISSEVPQNLSASRPQDRQFILSSKKLLLSDSGFYLCAWDRGANTEAFFGQGTRLTVV.

The chain couples TRBV9 to TRBJ2-3, with 8 bases lining up with TRBD2. Trimming took 0 bases from V and 3 from J; bases not matched to a gene: 3. CDR1 and CDR2 from the germline V gene are SGDLS and YYNGEE. The CDR3 extends over 15 amino acids. CDR3: CASSVAGGITDTQYF. The CDR3 nucleotides are TGTGCCAGCAGCGTAGCGGGGGGGATAACAGATACGCAGTATTTT.

In DNA, the CDR3 is TGTGCCAGTAGTATATATTATATGGAAGGGGCTTGGAACAATCAGCCCCAGCATTTT. It is translated as CASSIYYMEGAWNNQPQHF. The genes are TRBV19 and TRBJ1-5, with a tentative D call TRBD1 (5 bases). Trimming took 2 bases from V and 3 from J, leaving 23 bases between them. The CDR3 has 19 amino acids. Germline V gives CDR1 LNHDA, CDR2 SQIVND (reference sequence). The whole variable domain, remainder taken from reference TRBV19 and TRBJ1-5, is DGGITQSPKYLFRKEGQNVTLSCEQNLNHDAMYWYRQDPGQGLRLIYYSQIVNDFQKGDIAEGYSVSREKKESFPLTVTSAQKNPTAFYLCASSIYYMEGAWNNQPQHFGDGTRLSIL.

V is TRBV7-2 and J is TRBJ2-1, with D perhaps matching TRBD2 (5 bases). There are 13 residues in the CDR3. The V gene lost 1 base and the J gene lost 9 bases, with 10 bases spanning the gap. CDR1 SGHTA and CDR2 FQGNSA come from the germline V gene. The CDR3 loop is CASSLEGVGEQFF. The CDR3 DNA follows: TGTGCCAGCAGCTTAGAGGGAGTGGGTGAGCAGTTCTTC.

V and J are TRBV6-5 and TRBJ2-7, with 8 positions matching TRBD2. With 2 bases clipped from V and 2 bases from J, the junction kept 8 bases outside the gene matches. Germline CDR1 is MNHEY and CDR2 is SVGAGI. CDR3 size: 16 residues. CDR3 region: CASSYGVGAGAYEQYF. As DNA, the CDR3 is TGTGCCAGCAGTTACGGGGTCGGAGCGGGGGCCTACGAGCAGTACTTC.

The chain links TRBV18 to TRBJ1-1, with no clear D. The germline V gene encodes CDR1 KGHSH and CDR2 LQKENI. The CDR3 is made up of 15 amino acids. The V end lost 6 bases, the J end lost 2 bases, and 16 bases lay between the germline ends. CDR3 sequence: CASSAGSDANTEAFF. CDR3 coding DNA: TGTGCCAGCTCTGCGGGGAGTGATGCTAACACTGAAGCTTTCTTT.

The chain is built from TRBV7-9 and TRBJ1-5; no clear D gene. V lost 5 bases and J 3 bases, leaving 8 bases between the germline ends. This CDR3 spans 13 amino acids. Germline loops: CDR1 SEHNR, CDR2 FQNEAQ (reference sequence). The CDR3 here is CASSLTVNQPQHF. The CDR3 nucleotides are TGTGCCAGCAGCCTTACGGTCAATCAGCCCCAGCATTTT. Together with reference TRBV7-9 and TRBJ1-5, the CDR3 gives the full variable domain: DTGVSQNPRHKITKRGQNVTFRCDPISEHNRLYWYRQTLGQGPEFLTYFQNEAQLEKSRLLSDRFSAERPKGSFSTLEIQRTEQGDSAMYLCASSLTVNQPQHFGDGTRLSIL.

This chain links TRBV7-2 with TRBJ1-1; D call uncertain. V dropped 1 base and J dropped 2 bases, with 8 bases sitting between them. In germline, CDR1 is SGHTA, CDR2 FQGNSA. This CDR3 is built from 14 residues. The CDR3 sequence: CASSLDRSNTEAFF. The CDR3 DNA sequence: TGTGCCAGCAGCTTAGATCGGTCTAACACTGAAGCTTTCTTT.

V and J are TRBV7-7 and TRBJ2-5; 7 bases fit TRBD1. V lost 5 bases and J lost 4; bases outside the gene matches: 4. CDR3 length equals 13 residues. Germline loops: CDR1 SSHAT, CDR2 FNYEAQ (reference sequence). The CDR3: CASSGGQTETQYF. The CDR3 DNA reads TGTGCCAGCAGCGGGGGACAGACAGAGACCCAGTACTTC.

V gene TRBV29-1 combines with J gene TRBJ2-3; 9 bases line up with TRBD1. The length of the CDR3 is 16 residues. V dropped 4 bases and J dropped 2; count of bases not matched to a gene: 10. Germline assignment: CDR1 SQVTM and CDR2 ANQGSEA. The chain's CDR3 is CSVVFPGQGHTDTQYF. The CDR3 region has the DNA TGCAGCGTTGTTTTCCCCGGACAGGGGCACACAGATACGCAGTATTTT.

V usage is TRBV5-1 and J usage is TRBJ2-5; possibly TRBD2 for D (5 bases). Germline V gene data show CDR1 as SGHRS and CDR2 as YFSETQ. V was cut by 4 bases and J by 3 bases, with 10 bases left in between. The CDR3 extends over 13 amino acids. As DNA, the CDR3 is TGCGCCAGCAGCCCGGACGGGGAAGAGACCCAGTACTTC. Its translation: CASSPDGEETQYF.

The chain is built from TRBV19 and TRBJ1-2; D unresolved. The CDR3 has 14 amino acids. The V end was cut by 6 bases, the J end by 4 bases, with 15 bases between. The germline V gene has CDR1 LNHDA and CDR2 SQIVND (reference sequence). The CDR3 loop is CASRREGISYGYTF. The CDR3 coding sequence is TGTGCCAGTAGAAGAGAGGGAATTAGCTATGGCTACACCTTC.

The genes are TRBV5-6 and TRBJ1-2, with D perhaps matching TRBD1 (5 bases). Trimming cost V 0 bases and J 6 bases, with 21 bases left between them. From germline, CDR1 is SGHDT and CDR2 YYEEEE. The CDR3 totals 17 residues. The CDR3 loop reads CASSLDVVGQIRNGYTF. CDR3 nucleotides: TGTGCCAGCAGCTTGGATGTGGTGGGGCAAATTCGTAATGGCTACACCTTC.

The chain recombines TRBV6-5 with TRBJ1-2; no clear D. The germline V gene has CDR1 MNHEY and CDR2 SVGAGI. The CDR3 sequence is 14 residues long. Trimming stripped 0 bases from V and 5 bases from J, with 10 bases between. The CDR3 DNA is TGTGCCAGCAGTTACTCCGACGTCGGGTATGGCTACACCTTC. Amino acid sequence: CASSYSDVGYGYTF.

This clone has a single count. The chain employs TRBV20-1 and TRBJ1-2; D is ambiguous. The V gene lost 3 bases and the J gene lost 7 bases, with 9 bases spanning the gap. The germline gives CDR1 DFQATT, CDR2 SNEGSKA (reference sequence). This CDR3 is 11 amino acids long. The CDR3 region is CSASFEGGYTF. The CDR3 DNA reads TGCAGTGCTAGTTTTGAGGGTGGCTACACCTTC.

The chain combines TRBV9 with TRBJ2-7; D is ambiguous. The CDR3 loop spans 15 amino acids. The ends were cut back, 4 bases at V and 4 bases at J, with 18 bases in the middle. From germline, CDR1 is SGDLS and CDR2 YYNGEE. This CDR3 reads CASSQTYGVGYEQYF. The CDR3 DNA is TGTGCCAGCAGCCAGACGTATGGGGTTGGGTACGAGCAGTACTTC.

Here the CDR3 reads CASSLNLAGGTDTQYF. The CDR3, as DNA: TGTGCCAGCAGCCTCAATCTAGCGGGGGGGACAGATACGCAGTATTTT. The V call is TRBV7-8, the J call TRBJ2-3; 12 bases match TRBD2. Germline assignment: CDR1 SGHVS and CDR2 FQNEAQ. The CDR3 consists of 16 residues. V was clipped by 5 bases and J by 3 bases; unmatched bases: 6.

The V gene is TRBV2, the J gene TRBJ1-2; the D gene is possibly TRBD1 (5 bases). V dropped 5 bases and J dropped 4 bases, with 14 bases sitting between them. This CDR3 is 14 amino acids long. Germline V CDR1 and CDR2: SNHLY, FYNNEI. Written as DNA, the CDR3 is TGTGCCAGCAGTCCCCCGGGACGGGCCTATGGCTACACCTTC. It codes for CASSPPGRAYGYTF.

The genes are TRBV7-9 and TRBJ2-1, with D uncertain. Trimming shortened V by 1 base and J by 8 bases, and 15 bases separated the two germline ends. CDR1 and CDR2 (germline): SEHNR, FQNEAQ (reference sequence). The CDR3 has 15 amino acids. The CDR3, as DNA: TGTGCCAGCAGCTTAGTTTCCGGTGGAAACGATGAGCAGTTCTTC. Translation gives CASSLVSGGNDEQFF.